This record concerns one T cell receptor beta chain sequence. As yet, its antigen is unknown. These data belong to a study of cytomegalovirus exposure and HLA in healthy donors. General observations from the study: Researchers counted 150 to 200 TCR beta chains as cytomegalovirus-associated. An analysis done earlier found most TCR beta V segments productive about 87% or about 30% of the time.

13 Jbeta primers and 60 Vbeta primers were used for the PCR. This table comes from immunoSEQ multiplex PCR, and its TCRdb copy is limited to in-frame clones, with some not included. The sample contains more than 150,000 clones, 84% of which appear only once. This sequence was found in a boy between 2 and 10 years old in good health and CMV-seronegative. Sequencing input: PBMCs.

CDR3 bases: TGTGCCACCAGCAGCAACAGGGGCGACTATGGCTACACCTTC. The encoded protein is CATSSNRGDYGYTF. The chain has TRBV15 and TRBJ1-2; 7 bases are a match to TRBD1. The CDR3 spans 14 residues. V shed 3 bases, J shed 3 bases, and the junction held 4 bases outside the gene matches. Germline V CDR1 and CDR2: LNHNV, YYDKDF (reference sequence).